The present T cell receptor (beta chain) was sequenced within a study of cytomegalovirus exposure and HLA in healthy donors. General observations from the study: Published work reported that the classifier diagnosed cytomegalovirus status with high specificity and sensitivity.

Note on this clone: Antigen: not known.

Method: immunoSEQ multiplex PCR; TCRdb's copy keeps in-frame clones and lacks some. The sample has 150,000 or so clones, 75% to 90% seen once. Per the germline V gene, CDR1 is SGHRS and CDR2 is YFSETQ. The CDR3 is 15 amino acids. V shed 2 bases and J shed 7 bases, with 16 bases lying between them. The sequenced sample consisted of PBMCs. This chain uses TRBV5-1 with TRBJ2-1; D not resolved. This sequence was found in a woman aged 18-30 years in good health and CMV-seropositive. The CDR3 loop reads CASSFSLGPPNEQFF. The CDR3 DNA is TGCGCCAGCAGCTTCTCCCTTGGCCCGCCAAATGAGCAGTTCTTC.